This T cell receptor beta chain was found in a study of tumor-infiltrating lymphocytes in primary liver carcinoma. As for the study in general: The cohort included men and women aged 30 to 69 years. Findings and limits, study-wide: Tumor-adjacent and tumor-blood pairs shared less of their repertoires than tumor region pairs shared.

V gave up 6 bases and J gave up 9 bases; unmatched junction bases: 11. This CDR3 is 15 amino acids long. For this clonotype: Its antigen is not identified.

cDNA specific to TCR beta was made from around 470 ng of total RNA, with a constant-region primer employed for priming. Three rounds of nested multiplex PCR with slightly modified ARM-PCR produced TCR beta libraries. The opening two PCR rounds, about 11 cycles each, paired TRBV1-TRBV30 forward primers with a C-beta reverse primer. TCRdb used MiXCR to reprocess the multiplex PCR reads, holding one entry per CDR3 protein. The table has some 130,000 distinct CDR3 sequences, about two thirds seen once. Scientists recovered RNA and DNA together from roughly 18-30 mg of unsorted bulk tissue. Each participant had primary liver carcinoma, and surgical resection was the treatment.

This sequence joins TRBV12-3 or TRBV12-4 and TRBJ2-1, with 10 bases matching TRBD2. The sequenced sample consisted of tumor-adjacent normal liver tissue. The receptor was derived from a woman aged 60-75 years with primary liver carcinoma and hepatitis B virus infection. The CDR3: CASSTSGKINSEQFF. CDR3 coding DNA: TGTGCCAGCAGCACTAGCGGGAAGATCAACAGTGAGCAGTTCTTC.